The 6 T cell receptor beta chains below all came from one sample that was sequenced in a study of cytomegalovirus exposure and HLA in healthy donors. Use of 60 Vbeta and 13 Jbeta primers characterized the PCR. The data were produced by immunoSEQ multiplex PCR, yet TCRdb's version contains in-frame clones alone and is incomplete. Here the sample spans 130,000 or so clones, less than 85% being singletons. Sequencing was performed on PBMCs. The receptors stem from a man aged 40-49 years in good health and CMV-seronegative.

There are a few counts of this clone. J is TRBJ2-5 and V is TRBV7-9; D may be TRBD1 (6 bases). Trimming pared 4 bases from V and 5 bases from J, leaving 14 bases between. Looked up from germline, CDR1 is SEHNR and CDR2 is FQNEAQ (reference sequence). CDR3 length equals 14 residues. CDR3 bases: TGTGCCAGCAGCTACTGGACAGCCGGCGAGACCCAGTACTTC. Its protein product is CASSYWTAGETQYF. The variable domain in full, with the rest retrieved from reference TRBV7-9 and TRBJ2-5, is DTGVSQNPRHKITKRGQNVTFRCDPISEHNRLYWYRQTLGQGPEFLTYFQNEAQLEKSRLLSDRFSAERPKGSFSTLEIQRTEQGDSAMYLCASSYWTAGETQYFGPGTRLLVL.

The chain combines TRBV7-2 with TRBJ1-2; TRBD1 aligns across 7 bases. The germline V gene has CDR1 SGHTA and CDR2 FQGNSA. The CDR3 covers 13 residues. V lost 5 bases and J lost 7; bases outside the gene matches: 7. The CDR3 loop reads CASSPGTDPGYTF. The CDR3 nucleotides read TGTGCCAGCAGCCCCGGGACAGACCCTGGCTACACCTTC.

The CDR3 DNA sequence: TGTGCCAGTAGTATCGGTCGAGCCCTGAGGTCCTACAATGAGCAGTTCTTC. Residues: CASSIGRALRSYNEQFF. The chain couples TRBV19 to TRBJ2-1; D remains unclear. Germline V gives CDR1 LNHDA, CDR2 SQIVND (reference sequence). The V end was cut by 3 bases, the J end by 1 base, with 16 bases between. The CDR3 has 17 amino acids.

Concerning this clone itself: Germline and junction disagree at one end, which may indicate a read error. The chain has TRBV7-9 and TRBJ2-7, with 11 positions matching TRBD1. Germline V gene lookup returns CDR1 SEHNR and CDR2 FQNEAQ (reference sequence). The CDR3 extends over 15 amino acids. The CDR3 reads CSSSLGPGTGGEQYF. The DNA of the CDR3 is TGTTCCAGCAGCTTAGGCCCCGGGACAGGGGGGGAGCAGTACTTC.

V usage is TRBV19 and J usage is TRBJ2-7, with 8 bases matching TRBD1. The ends lost 9 bases at V and 0 bases at J; junction bases unmatched: 7. The CDR3 extends over 14 amino acids. Germline V gene sequence: CDR1 LNHDA, CDR2 SQIVND (reference sequence). CDR3 in amino acids: CASQKGQGSYEQYF. In DNA, the CDR3 is TGTGCCAGCCAAAAAGGACAGGGCTCCTACGAGCAGTACTTC.

This chain uses TRBV28 with TRBJ2-5; 8 nucleotides line up with TRBD1. With the DNA end fitting TRBJ2-7 better, the J assignment may be wrong. Germline CDR1 reads MDHEN; CDR2 reads SYDVKM. CDR3 length equals 17 residues. This CDR3 is CASSLSQGASSLYEQYF. The CDR3 DNA reads as TGTGCCAGCAGTTTGAGTCAGGGGGCCTCCTCCCTCTACGAGCAGTACTTC.